The sequence of this T cell receptor beta chain was determined in a study of T-cell reconstitution after alpha-beta-depleted transplantation in children. The authors prepared the TCRbeta library with unique molecular identifiers. TCRdb re-derived calls from the PCR reads in MiXCR, one entry per CDR3 protein. Altogether about 460,000 distinct CDR3 sequences are present, around 12% being singletons, with the ten largest covering around 6%. This clonotype turned up a few times. V was clipped by 3 bases and J by 2 bases, with 15 bases between them. The CDR3 runs to 16 residues. Looked up from germline, CDR1 is SGDLS and CDR2 is YYNGEE.

J is TRBJ2-1 and V is TRBV9; D might be TRBD1 (6 bases). The sample consisted of PBMCs from the stem cell graft donor, taken from the stem cell graft. The source of this sequence is a human donor who donated a stem cell graft to a child with combined immunodeficiency. CDR3 in amino acids: CASSGWGTTPYNEQFF. CDR3 nucleotides: TGTGCCAGCAGCGGGTGGGGGACAACCCCCTACAATGAGCAGTTCTTC.